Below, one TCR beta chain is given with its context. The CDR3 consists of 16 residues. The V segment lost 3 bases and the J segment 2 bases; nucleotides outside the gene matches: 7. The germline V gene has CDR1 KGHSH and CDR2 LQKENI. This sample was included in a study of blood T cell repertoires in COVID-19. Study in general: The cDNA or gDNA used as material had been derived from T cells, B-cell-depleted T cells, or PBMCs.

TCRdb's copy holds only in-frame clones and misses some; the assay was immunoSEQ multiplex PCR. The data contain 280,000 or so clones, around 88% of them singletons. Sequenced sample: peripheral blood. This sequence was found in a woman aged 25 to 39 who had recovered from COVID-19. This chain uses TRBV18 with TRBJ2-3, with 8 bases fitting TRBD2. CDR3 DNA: TGTGCCAGCTCACCGGGTGGTAGCGGGACCACAGATACGCAGTATTTT. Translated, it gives CASSPGGSGTTDTQYF.